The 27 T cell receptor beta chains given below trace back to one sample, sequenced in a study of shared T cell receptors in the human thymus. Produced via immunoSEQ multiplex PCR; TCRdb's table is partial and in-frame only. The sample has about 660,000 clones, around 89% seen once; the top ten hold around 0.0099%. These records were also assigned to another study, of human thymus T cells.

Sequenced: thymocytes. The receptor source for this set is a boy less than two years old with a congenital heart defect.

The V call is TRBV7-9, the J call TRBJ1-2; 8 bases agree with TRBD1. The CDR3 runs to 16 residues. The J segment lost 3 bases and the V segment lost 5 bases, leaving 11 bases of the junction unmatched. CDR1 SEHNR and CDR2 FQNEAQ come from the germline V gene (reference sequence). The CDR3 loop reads CASSPPRDRRDYGYTF. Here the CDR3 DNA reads TGTGCCAGCAGCCCGCCCCGGGACAGGAGGGACTATGGCTACACCTTC.

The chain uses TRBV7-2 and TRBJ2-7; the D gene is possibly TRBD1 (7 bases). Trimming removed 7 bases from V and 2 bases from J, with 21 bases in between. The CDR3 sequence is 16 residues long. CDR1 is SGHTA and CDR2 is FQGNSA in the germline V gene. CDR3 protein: CASNLEGANYPYEQYF. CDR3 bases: TGTGCCAGCAACCTGGAGGGGGCCAATTATCCCTACGAGCAGTACTTC.

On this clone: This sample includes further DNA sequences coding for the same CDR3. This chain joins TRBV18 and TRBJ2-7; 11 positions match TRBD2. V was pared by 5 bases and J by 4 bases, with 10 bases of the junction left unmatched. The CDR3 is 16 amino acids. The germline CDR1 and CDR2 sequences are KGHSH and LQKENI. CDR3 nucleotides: TGTGCCAGCTCAGCTGGTAGCGGGAGGGCCAGGTACGAGCAGTACTTC. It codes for CASSAGSGRARYEQYF.

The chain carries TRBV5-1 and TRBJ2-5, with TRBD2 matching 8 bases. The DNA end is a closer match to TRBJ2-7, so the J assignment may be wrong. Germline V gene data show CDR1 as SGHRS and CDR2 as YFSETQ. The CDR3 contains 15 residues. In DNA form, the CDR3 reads TGCGCCAGCAGCTTGGTAACTAGCGGATTCTACGAGCAGTACTTC. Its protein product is CASSLVTSGFYEQYF.

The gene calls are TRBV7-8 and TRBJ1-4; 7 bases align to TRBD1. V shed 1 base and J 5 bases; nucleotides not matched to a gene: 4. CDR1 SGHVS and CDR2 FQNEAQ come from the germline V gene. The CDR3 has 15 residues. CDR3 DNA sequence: TGTGCCAGCAGCTTAGGCAGGGGGTCGAATGAAAAACTGTTTTTT. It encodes CASSLGRGSNEKLFF.

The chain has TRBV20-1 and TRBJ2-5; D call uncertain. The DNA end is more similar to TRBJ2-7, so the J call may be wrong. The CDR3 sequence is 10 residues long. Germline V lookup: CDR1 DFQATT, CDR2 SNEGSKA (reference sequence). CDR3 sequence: CSDSPYEQYF. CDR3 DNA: TGCAGTGACAGTCCCTACGAGCAGTACTTC.

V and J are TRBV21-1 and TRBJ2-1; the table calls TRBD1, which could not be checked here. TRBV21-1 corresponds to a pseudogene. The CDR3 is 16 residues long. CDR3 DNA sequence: TGTGCCAGCAGCACGACGGGACAGGGTCGTTACAATGAGCAGTTCTTC. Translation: CASSTTGQGRYNEQFF.

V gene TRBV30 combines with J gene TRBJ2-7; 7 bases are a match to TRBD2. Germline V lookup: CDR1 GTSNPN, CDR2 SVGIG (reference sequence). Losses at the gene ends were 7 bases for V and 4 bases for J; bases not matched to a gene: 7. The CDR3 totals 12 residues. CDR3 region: CAYRDYHYEQYF. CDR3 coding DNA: TGTGCCTACCGGGACTACCATTACGAGCAGTACTTC.

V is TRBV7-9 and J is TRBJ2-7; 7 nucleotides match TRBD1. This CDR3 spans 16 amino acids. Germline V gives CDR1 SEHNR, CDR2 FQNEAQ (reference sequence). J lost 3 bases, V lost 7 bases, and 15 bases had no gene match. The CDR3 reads CASTPSPGTAFYEQYF. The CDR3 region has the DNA TGTGCCAGCACTCCTTCCCCCGGGACAGCCTTCTACGAGCAGTACTTC.

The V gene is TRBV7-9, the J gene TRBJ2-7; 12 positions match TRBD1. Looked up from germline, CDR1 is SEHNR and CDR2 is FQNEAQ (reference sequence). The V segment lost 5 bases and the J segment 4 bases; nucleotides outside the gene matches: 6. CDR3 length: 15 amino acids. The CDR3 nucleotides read TGTGCCAGCAGCAGACGGGACAGGGGGCAATACGAGCAGTACTTC. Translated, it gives CASSRRDRGQYEQYF.

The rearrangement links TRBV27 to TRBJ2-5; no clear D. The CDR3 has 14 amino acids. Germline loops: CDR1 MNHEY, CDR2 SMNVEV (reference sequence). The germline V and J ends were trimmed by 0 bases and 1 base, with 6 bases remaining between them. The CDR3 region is CASSLSSVQETQYF. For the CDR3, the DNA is TGTGCCAGCAGTTTATCCTCGGTCCAAGAGACCCAGTACTTC.

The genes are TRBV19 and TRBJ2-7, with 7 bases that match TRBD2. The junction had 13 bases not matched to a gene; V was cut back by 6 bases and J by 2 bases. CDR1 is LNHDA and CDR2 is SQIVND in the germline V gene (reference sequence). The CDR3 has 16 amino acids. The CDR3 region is CASSIRPSGFTYEQYF. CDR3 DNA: TGTGCCAGTAGCATCCGTCCTAGCGGATTTACCTACGAGCAGTACTTC.

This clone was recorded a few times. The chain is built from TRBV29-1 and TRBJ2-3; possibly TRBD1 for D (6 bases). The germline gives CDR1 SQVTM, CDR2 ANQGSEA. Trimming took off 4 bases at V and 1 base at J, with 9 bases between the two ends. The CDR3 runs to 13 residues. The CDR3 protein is CSVVAGGTDTQYF. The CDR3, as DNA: TGCAGCGTTGTGGCAGGGGGCACAGATACGCAGTATTTT.

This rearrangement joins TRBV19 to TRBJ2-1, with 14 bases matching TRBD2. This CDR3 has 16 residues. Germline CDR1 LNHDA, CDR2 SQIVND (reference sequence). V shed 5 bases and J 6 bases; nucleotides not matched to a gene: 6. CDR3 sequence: CASSSSGTSGSNEQFF. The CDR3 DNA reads TGTGCCAGTAGTTCCTCCGGGACTAGCGGGAGCAATGAGCAGTTCTTC.

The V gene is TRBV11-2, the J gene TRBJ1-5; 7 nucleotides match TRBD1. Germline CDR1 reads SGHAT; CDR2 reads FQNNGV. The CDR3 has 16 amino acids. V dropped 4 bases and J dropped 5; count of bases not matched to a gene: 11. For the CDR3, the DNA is TGTGCCAGCAGCTCCTCGACAGGGCAGTCGGATCAGCCCCAGCATTTT. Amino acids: CASSSSTGQSDQPQHF. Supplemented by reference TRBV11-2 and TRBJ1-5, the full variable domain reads EAGVAQSPRYKIIEKRQSVAFWCNPISGHATLYWYQQILGQGPKLLIQFQNNGVVDDSQLPKDRFSAERLKGVDSTLKIQPAKLEDSAVYLCASSSSTGQSDQPQHFGDGTRLSIL.

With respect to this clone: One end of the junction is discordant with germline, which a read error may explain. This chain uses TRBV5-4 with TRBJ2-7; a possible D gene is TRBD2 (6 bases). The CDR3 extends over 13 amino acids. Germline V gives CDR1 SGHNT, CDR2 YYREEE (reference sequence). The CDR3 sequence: CASSLDYPGEQYF. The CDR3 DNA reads TGTGCCAGCAGTTTGGACTACCCAGGGGAGCAGTACTTC.

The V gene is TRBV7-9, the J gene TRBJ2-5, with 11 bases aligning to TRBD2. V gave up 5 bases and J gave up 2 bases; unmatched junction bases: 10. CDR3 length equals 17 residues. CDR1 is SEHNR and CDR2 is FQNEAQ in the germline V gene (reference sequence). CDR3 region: CASSATGTSGLQETQYF. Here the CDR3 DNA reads TGTGCCAGCAGCGCTACCGGGACTAGCGGCTTACAAGAGACCCAGTACTTC.

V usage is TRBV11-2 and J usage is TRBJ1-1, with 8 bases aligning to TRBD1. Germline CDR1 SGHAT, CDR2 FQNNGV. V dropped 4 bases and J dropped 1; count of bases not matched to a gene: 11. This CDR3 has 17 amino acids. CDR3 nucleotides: TGTGCCAGCAGCTCACGACAGGGGCCTGCTAGGAACACTGAAGCTTTCTTT. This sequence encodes CASSSRQGPARNTEAFF. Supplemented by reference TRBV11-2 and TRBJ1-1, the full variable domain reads EAGVAQSPRYKIIEKRQSVAFWCNPISGHATLYWYQQILGQGPKLLIQFQNNGVVDDSQLPKDRFSAERLKGVDSTLKIQPAKLEDSAVYLCASSSRQGPARNTEAFFGQGTRLTVV.

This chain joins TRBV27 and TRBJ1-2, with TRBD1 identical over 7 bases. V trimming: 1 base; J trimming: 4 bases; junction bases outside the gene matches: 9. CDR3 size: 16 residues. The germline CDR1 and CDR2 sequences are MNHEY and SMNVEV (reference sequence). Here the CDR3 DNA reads TGTGCCAGCAGTTTATTCAAACAGGGGAGTCCCTATGGCTACACCTTC. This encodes CASSLFKQGSPYGYTF.

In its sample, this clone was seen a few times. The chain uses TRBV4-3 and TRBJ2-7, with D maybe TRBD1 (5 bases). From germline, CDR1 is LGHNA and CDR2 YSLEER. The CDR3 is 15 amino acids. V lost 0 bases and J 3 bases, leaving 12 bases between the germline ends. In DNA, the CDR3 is TGCGCCAGCAGCCAAGATCGCGAACAGGACTACGAGCAGTACTTC. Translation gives CASSQDREQDYEQYF.

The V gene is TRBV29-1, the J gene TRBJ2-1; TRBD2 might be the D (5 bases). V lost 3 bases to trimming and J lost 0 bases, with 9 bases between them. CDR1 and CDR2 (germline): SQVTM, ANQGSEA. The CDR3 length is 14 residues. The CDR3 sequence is CSVDGGSSYNEQFF. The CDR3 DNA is TGCAGCGTTGATGGTGGGAGCTCCTACAATGAGCAGTTCTTC.

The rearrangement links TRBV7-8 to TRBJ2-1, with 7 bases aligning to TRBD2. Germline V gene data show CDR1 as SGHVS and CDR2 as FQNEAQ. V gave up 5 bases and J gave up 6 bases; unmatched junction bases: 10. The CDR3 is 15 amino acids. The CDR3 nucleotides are TGTGCCAGCAGCGAAGCGGGGACCGCTGCCAATGAGCAGTTCTTC. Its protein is CASSEAGTAANEQFF.

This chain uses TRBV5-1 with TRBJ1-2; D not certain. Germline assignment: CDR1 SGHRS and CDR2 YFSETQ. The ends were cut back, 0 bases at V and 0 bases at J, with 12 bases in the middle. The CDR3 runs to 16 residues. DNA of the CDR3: TGCGCCAGCAGCTTGGAGGCGGCAAATGCTAACTATGGCTACACCTTC. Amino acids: CASSLEAANANYGYTF.

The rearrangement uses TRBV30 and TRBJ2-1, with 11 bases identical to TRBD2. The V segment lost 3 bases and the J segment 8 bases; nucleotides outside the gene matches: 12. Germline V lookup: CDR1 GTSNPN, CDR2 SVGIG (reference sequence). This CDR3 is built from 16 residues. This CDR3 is CAWRETSGTEFDEQFF. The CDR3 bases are TGTGCCTGGAGAGAGACTAGCGGGACGGAGTTCGATGAGCAGTTCTTC.

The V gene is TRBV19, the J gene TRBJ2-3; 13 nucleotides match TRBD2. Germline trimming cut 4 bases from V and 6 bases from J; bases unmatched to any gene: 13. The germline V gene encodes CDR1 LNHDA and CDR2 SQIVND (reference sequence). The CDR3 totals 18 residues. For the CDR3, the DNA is TGTGCCAGTAGTACACCGGGACTAGCGGGAATCCCCCCGGATACGCAGTATTTT. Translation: CASSTPGLAGIPPDTQYF.

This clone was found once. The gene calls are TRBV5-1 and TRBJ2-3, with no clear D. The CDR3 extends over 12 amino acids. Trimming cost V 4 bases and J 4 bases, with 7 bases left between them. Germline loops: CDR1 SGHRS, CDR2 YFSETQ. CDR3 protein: CASSPSSDTQYF. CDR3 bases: TGCGCCAGCAGCCCCAGTTCAGATACGCAGTATTTT.

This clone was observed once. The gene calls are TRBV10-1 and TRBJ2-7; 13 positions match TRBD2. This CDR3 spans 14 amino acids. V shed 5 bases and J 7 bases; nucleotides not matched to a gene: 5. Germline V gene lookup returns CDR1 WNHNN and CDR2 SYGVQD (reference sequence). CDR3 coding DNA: TGCGCCAGCAGTACTAGCGGGAGGGCGGGAGAGCAGTACTTC. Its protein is CASSTSGRAGEQYF.